Shown below are 9 T cell receptor beta chains from a single sample sequenced in a study of control samples from healthy donors and cancer patients. Sequencing used immunoSEQ multiplex PCR; TCRdb keeps in-frame clones, though not all of them. The data hold about 160,000 clones, with roughly 90% observed a single time. Sequenced material: blood. Receptor source: a man aged 25 to 40 in good health.

The V call is TRBV10-3, the J call TRBJ1-5; 12 nucleotides match TRBD1. Germline lookup yields CDR1 ENHRY and CDR2 SYGVKD. The CDR3 runs to 16 residues. With V trimmed by 4 bases and J by 7 bases, 8 bases remained unmatched. This CDR3 is CAISVSGTGGPQPQHF. Here the CDR3 DNA reads TGTGCCATCAGTGTCTCTGGGACAGGGGGCCCACAGCCCCAGCATTTT.

The J gene is TRBJ2-7, the V gene TRBV3-1 (or the pseudogene TRBV3-2); the match to TRBD2 covers 12 bases. The CDR3 extends over 17 amino acids. Germline CDR1 LGHDT, CDR2 YNNKEL (reference sequence). Germline trimming cut 4 bases from V and 2 bases from J; bases unmatched to any gene: 9. CDR3 loop: CASSLLPGLAGPYEQYF. In DNA form, the CDR3 reads TGTGCCAGCAGCCTGTTACCTGGACTAGCGGGGCCCTACGAGCAGTACTTC.

The rearrangement uses TRBV9 and TRBJ2-5; D remains ambiguous. CDR3 length equals 14 residues. Germline V gives CDR1 SGDLS, CDR2 YYNGEE. Trimming stripped 0 bases from V and 1 base from J, with 7 bases between. CDR3 bases: TGTGCCAGCAGCGTAGCTGGATTCCAAGAGACCCAGTACTTC. Residues: CASSVAGFQETQYF.

The chain combines TRBV25-1 with TRBJ1-1; TRBD1 might be the D (6 bases). Between the trimmed V and J ends, which lost 4 bases and 4 bases, there was a span of 10 bases. The CDR3 covers 13 residues. Germline CDR1 reads MGHDK; CDR2 reads SYGVNS. This CDR3 is CASSADSSTEAFF. DNA of the CDR3: TGTGCCAGCAGTGCGGACAGTAGCACTGAAGCTTTCTTT.

In this sample, this clone turned up a few times. This sequence joins TRBV7-3 and TRBJ1-1, with no clear D. CDR1 is SGHTA, CDR2 FQGTGA, per germline. Trimming took off 2 bases at V and 0 bases at J, with 4 bases between the two ends. CDR3 length: 13 residues. The DNA of the CDR3 is TGTGCCAGCAGCTTATGGGTGAACACTGAAGCTTTCTTT. Protein sequence: CASSLWVNTEAFF.

The chain has TRBV6-1 and TRBJ2-5, with 7 bases aligning to TRBD1. CDR3 length: 15 residues. V was pared by 1 base and J by 5 bases, with 7 bases of the junction left unmatched. Germline CDR1 and CDR2: MNHNS and SASEGT. The DNA for the CDR3 is TGTGCCAGCAGTGAAGAAGAGGGGGCGCATGAGACCCAGTACTTC. Translation: CASSEEEGAHETQYF.

The gene calls are TRBV21-1 and TRBJ2-6. TRBV21-1 is a pseudogene. The CDR3 runs to 13 residues. CDR3 amino acids: CASGSSGANVLTF. The CDR3 DNA sequence: TGTGCCAGCGGTTCCTCTGGGGCCAACGTCCTGACTTTC.

The chain combines TRBV6-2 or TRBV6-3 with TRBJ2-7; D tentatively reads TRBD1 or TRBD2 (5 bases each). The germline V gene encodes CDR1 MNHEY and CDR2 SVGEGT. The CDR3 length is 15 residues. Between the trimmed V and J ends, which lost 3 bases and 3 bases, there was a span of 15 bases. The CDR3 protein is CASSYSWDGYYEQYF. As DNA, the CDR3 is TGTGCCAGCAGTTATTCTTGGGACGGCTACTACGAGCAGTACTTC.

The chain uses TRBV27 and TRBJ2-1; D is unclear. The length of the CDR3 is 13 residues. From germline, CDR1 is MNHEY and CDR2 SMNVEV (reference sequence). Trimming shortened V by 6 bases and J by 10 bases, and 16 bases separated the two germline ends. In DNA form, the CDR3 reads TGTGCCAGCAGCCCTGGACCCCAAGCGGAGCAGTTCTTC. Translated: CASSPGPQAEQFF.